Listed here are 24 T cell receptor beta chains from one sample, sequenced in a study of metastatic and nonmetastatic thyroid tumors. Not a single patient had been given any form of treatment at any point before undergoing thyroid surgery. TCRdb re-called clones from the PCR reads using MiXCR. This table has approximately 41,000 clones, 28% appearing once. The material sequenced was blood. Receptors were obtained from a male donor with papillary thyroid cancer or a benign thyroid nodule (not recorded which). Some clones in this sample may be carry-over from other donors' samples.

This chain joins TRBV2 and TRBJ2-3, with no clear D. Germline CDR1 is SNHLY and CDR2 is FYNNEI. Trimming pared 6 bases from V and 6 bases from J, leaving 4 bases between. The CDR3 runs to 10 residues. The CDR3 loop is CASRGDTQYF. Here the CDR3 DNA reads TGTGCCAGCAGGGGGGATACGCAGTATTTT.

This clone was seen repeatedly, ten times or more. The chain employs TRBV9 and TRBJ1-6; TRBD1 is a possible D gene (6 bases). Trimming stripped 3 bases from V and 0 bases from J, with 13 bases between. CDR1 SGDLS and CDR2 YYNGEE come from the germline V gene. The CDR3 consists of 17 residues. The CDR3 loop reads CASSASTGSSYNSPLHF. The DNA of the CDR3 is TGTGCCAGCAGCGCCTCTACAGGGAGCTCCTATAATTCACCCCTCCACTTT. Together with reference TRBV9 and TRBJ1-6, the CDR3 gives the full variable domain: DSGVTQTPKHLITATGQRVTLRCSPRSGDLSVYWYQQSLDQGLQFLIQYYNGEERAKGNILERFSAQQFPDLHSELNLSSLELGDSALYFCASSASTGSSYNSPLHFGNGTRLTVT.

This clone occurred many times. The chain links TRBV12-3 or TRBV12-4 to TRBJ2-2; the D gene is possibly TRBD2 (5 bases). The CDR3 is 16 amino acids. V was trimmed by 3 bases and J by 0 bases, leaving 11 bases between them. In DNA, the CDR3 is TGTGCCAGCAGTTTGTTAGGCGGGCCGAACACCGGGGAGCTGTTTTTT. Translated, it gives CASSLLGGPNTGELFF.

The CDR3 here is CASRGDSNSNQPQHF. The CDR3 bases are TGTGCCAGCAGGGGAGACAGCAATAGCAATCAGCCCCAGCATTTT. The chain joins TRBV12-3 or TRBV12-4 to TRBJ1-5; possibly TRBD1 for D (5 bases). The CDR3 spans 15 residues. Trimming stripped 6 bases from V and 0 bases from J, with 12 bases between.

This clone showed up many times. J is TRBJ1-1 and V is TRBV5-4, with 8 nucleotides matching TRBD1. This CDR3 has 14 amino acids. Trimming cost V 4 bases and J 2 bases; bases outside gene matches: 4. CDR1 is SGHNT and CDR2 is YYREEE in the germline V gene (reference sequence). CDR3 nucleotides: TGTGCCAGCAGCAAAGGACAGGGCAACACTGAAGCTTTCTTT. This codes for CASSKGQGNTEAFF. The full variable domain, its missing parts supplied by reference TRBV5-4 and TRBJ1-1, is ETGVTQSPTHLIKTRGQQVTLRCSSQSGHNTVSWYQQALGQGPQFIFQYYREEENGRGNFPPRFSGLQFPNYSSELNVNALELDDSALYLCASSKGQGNTEAFFGQGTRLTVV.

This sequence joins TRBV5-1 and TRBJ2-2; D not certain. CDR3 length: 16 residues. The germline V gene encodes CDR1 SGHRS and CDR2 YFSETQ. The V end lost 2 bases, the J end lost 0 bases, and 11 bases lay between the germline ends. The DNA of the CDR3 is TGCGCCAGCAGCTTCTCTGGGGTGGCGAACACCGGGGAGCTGTTTTTT. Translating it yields CASSFSGVANTGELFF.

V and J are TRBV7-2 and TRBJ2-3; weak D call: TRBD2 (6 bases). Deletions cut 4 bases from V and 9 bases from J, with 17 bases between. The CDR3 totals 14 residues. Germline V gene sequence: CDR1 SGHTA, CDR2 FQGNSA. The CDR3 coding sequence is TGTGCCAGCAGCTCCCGGGGAGGCCTTGGCACGCAGTATTTT. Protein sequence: CASSSRGGLGTQYF.

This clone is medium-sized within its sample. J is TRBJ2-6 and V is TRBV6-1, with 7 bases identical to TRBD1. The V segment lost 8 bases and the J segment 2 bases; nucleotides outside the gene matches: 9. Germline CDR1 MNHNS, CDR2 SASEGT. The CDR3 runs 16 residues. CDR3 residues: CASQTQGGTGANVLTF. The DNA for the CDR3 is TGTGCCAGCCAGACCCAAGGGGGCACTGGGGCCAACGTCCTGACTTTC.

The chain's CDR3 is CASSPDIYGYTF. The CDR3 bases are TGTGCCAGCAGTCCGGACATCTATGGCTACACCTTC. The chain carries TRBV6-2 or TRBV6-3 and TRBJ1-2, with D possibly being TRBD1 (5 bases). The CDR3 consists of 12 residues. The germline gives CDR1 MNHEY, CDR2 SVGEGT. V shed 5 bases and J shed 4 bases, with 8 bases lying between them.

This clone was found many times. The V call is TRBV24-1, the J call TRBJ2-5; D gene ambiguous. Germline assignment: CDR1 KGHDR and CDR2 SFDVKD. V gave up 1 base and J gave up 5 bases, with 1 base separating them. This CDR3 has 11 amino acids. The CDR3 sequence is CATSDFETQYF. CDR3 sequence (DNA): TGTGCCACCAGTGATTTCGAGACCCAGTACTTC.

CDR3 loop: CASSRREGALISGANVLTF. The CDR3 DNA sequence: TGTGCCAGCAGCCGCCGGGAAGGGGCGCTGATCTCTGGGGCCAACGTCCTGACTTTC. The genes are TRBV4-2 and TRBJ2-6; perhaps D is TRBD1 or TRBD2 (5 bases each). V was clipped by 4 bases and J by 0 bases, with 19 bases between them. CDR3 length: 19 amino acids. Germline-derived CDR1 and CDR2 are LGHNA and YNFKEQ.

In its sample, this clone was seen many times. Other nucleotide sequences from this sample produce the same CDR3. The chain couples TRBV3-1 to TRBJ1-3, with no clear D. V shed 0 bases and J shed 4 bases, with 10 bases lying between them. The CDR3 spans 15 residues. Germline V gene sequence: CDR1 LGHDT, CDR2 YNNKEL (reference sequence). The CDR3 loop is CASSQDLVLGNTIYF. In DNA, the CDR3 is TGTGCCAGCAGCCAAGATCTTGTTTTGGGAAACACCATATATTTT.

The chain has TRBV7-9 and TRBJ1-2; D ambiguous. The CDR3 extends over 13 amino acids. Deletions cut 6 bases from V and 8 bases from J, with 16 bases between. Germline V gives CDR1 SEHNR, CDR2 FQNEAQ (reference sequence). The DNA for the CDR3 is TGTGCCAGCAGGCTTACATGGGCTCTAGGCTACACCTTC. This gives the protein CASRLTWALGYTF.

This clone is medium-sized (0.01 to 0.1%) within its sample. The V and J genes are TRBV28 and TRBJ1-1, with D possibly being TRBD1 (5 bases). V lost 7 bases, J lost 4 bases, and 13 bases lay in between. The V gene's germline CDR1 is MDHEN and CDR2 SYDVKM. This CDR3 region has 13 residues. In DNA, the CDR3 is TGTGCCAGCATCAAGGGGTTTGGCACTGAAGCTTTCTTT. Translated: CASIKGFGTEAFF.

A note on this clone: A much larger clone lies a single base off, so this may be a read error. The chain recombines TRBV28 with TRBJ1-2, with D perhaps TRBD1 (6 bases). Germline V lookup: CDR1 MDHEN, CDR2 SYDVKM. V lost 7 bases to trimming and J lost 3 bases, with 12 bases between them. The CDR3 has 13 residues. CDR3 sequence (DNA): TGTGCCAGCAACCAGAGGGGGGACTATGGCTACACCTTC. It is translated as CASNQRGDYGYTF.

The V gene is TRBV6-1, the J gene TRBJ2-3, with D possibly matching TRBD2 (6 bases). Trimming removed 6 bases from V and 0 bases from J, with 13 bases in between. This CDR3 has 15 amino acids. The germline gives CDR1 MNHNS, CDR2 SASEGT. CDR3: CASRRLVHSTDTQYF. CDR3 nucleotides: TGTGCCAGCAGACGACTAGTCCATAGCACAGATACGCAGTATTTT.

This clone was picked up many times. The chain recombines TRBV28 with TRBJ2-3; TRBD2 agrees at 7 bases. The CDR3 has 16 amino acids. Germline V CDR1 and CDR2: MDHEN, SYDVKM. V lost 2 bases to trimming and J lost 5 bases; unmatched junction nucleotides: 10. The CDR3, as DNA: TGTGCCAGCAGTTTAAGCCAGCGGGGTAGTCTAGATACGCAGTATTTT. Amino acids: CASSLSQRGSLDTQYF. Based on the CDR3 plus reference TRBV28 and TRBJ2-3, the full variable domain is DVKVTQSSRYLVKRTGEKVFLECVQDMDHENMFWYRQDPGLGLRLIYFSYDVKMKEKGDIPEGYSVSREKKERFSLILESASTNQTSMYLCASSLSQRGSLDTQYFGPGTRLTVL.

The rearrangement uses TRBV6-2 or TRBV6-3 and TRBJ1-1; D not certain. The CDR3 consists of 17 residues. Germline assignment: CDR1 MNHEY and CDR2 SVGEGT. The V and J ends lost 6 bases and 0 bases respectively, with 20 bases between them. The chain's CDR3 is CASSRSTVNYMNTEAFF. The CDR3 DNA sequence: TGTGCCAGCAGCCGGAGTACAGTGAATTATATGAACACTGAAGCTTTCTTT.

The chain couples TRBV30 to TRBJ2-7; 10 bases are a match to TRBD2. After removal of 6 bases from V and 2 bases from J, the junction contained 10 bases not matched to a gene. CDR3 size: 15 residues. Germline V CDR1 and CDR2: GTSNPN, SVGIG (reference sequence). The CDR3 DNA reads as TGTGCCTGTTCAACCTCTAGCGGGGGTACCTACGAGCAGTACTTC. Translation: CACSTSSGGTYEQYF.

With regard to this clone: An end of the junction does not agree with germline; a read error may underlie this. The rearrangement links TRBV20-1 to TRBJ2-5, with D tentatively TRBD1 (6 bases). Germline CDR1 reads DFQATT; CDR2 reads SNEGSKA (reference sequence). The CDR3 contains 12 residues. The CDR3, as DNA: TGCAGTCCTCCGGACAGCCAAGAGACCCAGTATTTC. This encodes CSPPDSQETQYF.

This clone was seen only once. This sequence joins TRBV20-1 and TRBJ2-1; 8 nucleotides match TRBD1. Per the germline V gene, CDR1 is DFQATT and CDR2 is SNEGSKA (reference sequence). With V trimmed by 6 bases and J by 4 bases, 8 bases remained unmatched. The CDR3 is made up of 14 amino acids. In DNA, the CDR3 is TGCAGTGCCACGGCGGGACAGGATTACAATGAGCAGTTCTTC. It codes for CSATAGQDYNEQFF.

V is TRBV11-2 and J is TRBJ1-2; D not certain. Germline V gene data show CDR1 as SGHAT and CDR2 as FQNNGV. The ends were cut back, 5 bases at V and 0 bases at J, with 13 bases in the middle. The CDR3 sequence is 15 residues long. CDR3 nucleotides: TGTGCCAGCAGCCCCGACCCGACTTCTAACTATGGCTACACCTTC. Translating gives CASSPDPTSNYGYTF.

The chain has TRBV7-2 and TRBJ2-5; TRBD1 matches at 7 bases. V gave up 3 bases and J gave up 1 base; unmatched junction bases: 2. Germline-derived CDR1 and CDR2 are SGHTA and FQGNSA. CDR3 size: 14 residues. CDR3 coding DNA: TGTGCCAGCAGCTTCGGACAGGCCCAAGAGACCCAGTACTTC. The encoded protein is CASSFGQAQETQYF.

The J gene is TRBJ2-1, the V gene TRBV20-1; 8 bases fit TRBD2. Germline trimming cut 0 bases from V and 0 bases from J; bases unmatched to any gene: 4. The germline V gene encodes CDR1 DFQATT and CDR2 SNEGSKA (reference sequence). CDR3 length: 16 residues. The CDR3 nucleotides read TGCAGTGCTAGAGATCTCAGCGGGAGCTCCTACAATGAGCAGTTCTTC. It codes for CSARDLSGSSYNEQFF.